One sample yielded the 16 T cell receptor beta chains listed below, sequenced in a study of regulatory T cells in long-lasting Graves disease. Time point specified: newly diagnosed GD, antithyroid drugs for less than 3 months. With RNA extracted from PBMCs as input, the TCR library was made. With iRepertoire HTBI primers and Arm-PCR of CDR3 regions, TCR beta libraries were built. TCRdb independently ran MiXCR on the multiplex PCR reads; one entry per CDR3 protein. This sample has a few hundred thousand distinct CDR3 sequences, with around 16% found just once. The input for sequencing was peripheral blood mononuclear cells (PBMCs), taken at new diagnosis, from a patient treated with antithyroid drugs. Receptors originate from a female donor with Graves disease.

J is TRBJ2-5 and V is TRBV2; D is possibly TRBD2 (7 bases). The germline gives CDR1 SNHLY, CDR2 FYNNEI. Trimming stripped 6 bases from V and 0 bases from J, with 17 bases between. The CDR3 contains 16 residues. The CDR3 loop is CASSYRASGHQETQYF. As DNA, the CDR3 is TGTGCCAGCAGCTACAGGGCTAGCGGACACCAAGAGACCCAGTACTTC.

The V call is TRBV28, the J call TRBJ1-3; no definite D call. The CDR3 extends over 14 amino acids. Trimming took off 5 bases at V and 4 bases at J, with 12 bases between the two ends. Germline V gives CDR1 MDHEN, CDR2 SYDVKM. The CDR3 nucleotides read TGTGCCAGCAGTATGAGGGAAAGGGGAAACACCATATATTTT. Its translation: CASSMRERGNTIYF.

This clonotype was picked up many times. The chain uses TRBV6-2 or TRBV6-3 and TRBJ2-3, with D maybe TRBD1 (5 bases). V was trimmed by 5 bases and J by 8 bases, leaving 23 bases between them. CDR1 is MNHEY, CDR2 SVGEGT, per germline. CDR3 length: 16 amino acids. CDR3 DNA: TGTGCCAGCAGTACCCCCTGGGGCCCGGCGATTGGTACGCAGTATTTT. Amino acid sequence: CASSTPWGPAIGTQYF.

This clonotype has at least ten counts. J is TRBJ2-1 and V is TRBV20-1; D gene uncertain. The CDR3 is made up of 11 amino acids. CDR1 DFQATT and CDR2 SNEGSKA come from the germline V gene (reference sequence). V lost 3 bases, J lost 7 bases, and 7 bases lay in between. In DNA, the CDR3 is TGCAGTGCTAGCCGTGGGAATGAGCAGTTCTTC. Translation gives CSASRGNEQFF.

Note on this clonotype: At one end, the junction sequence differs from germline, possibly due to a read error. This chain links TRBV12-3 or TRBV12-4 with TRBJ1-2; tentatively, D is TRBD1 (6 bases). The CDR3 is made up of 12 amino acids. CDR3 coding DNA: TGTGCCGGCAGTTTTACAGGGTATGGCTACACCTTC. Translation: CAGSFTGYGYTF.

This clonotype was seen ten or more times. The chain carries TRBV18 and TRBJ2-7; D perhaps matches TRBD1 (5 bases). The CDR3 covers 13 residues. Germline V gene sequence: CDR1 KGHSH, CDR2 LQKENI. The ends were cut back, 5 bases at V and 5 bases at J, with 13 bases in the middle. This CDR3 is CASSSTPGHEQYF. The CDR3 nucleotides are TGTGCCAGCTCATCCACTCCAGGGCACGAGCAGTACTTC.

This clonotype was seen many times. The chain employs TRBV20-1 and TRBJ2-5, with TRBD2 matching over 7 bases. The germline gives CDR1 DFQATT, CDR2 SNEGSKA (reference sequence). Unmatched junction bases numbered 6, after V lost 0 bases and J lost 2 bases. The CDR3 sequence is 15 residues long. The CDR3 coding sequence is TGCAGTGCTAGAGATGGGAGGGTGGGGCAAGAGACCCAGTACTTC. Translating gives CSARDGRVGQETQYF.

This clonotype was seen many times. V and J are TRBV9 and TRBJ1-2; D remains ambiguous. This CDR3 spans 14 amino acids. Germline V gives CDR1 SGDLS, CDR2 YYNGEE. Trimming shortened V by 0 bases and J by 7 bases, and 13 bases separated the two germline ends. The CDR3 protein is CASSVADLSRGYTF. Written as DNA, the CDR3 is TGTGCCAGCAGCGTAGCGGACCTGAGCCGTGGCTACACCTTC.

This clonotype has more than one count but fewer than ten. CDR3 loop: CASSLGTSTNQPQHF. The CDR3 nucleotides are TGTGCCAGCAGCTTGGGGACAAGCACAAATCAGCCCCAGCATTTT. This chain connects TRBV5-8 to TRBJ1-5, with D possibly matching TRBD1 (5 bases). Trimming took 0 bases from V and 4 from J, leaving 11 bases between them. Looked up from germline, CDR1 is SGHTS and CDR2 is YDEGEE. CDR3 size: 15 residues.

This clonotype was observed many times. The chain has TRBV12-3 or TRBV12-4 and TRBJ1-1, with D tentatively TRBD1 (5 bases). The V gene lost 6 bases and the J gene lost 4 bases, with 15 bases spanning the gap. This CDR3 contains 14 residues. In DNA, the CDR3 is TGTGCCAGCAGGTACGATCAGGGAGGCACTGAAGCTTTCTTT. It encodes CASRYDQGGTEAFF.

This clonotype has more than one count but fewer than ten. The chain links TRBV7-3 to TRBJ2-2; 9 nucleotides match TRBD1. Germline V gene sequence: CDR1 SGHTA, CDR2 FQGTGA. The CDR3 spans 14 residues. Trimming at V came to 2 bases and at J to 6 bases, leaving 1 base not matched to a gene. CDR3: CASSLGTGPGELFF. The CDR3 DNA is TGTGCCAGCAGCTTAGGGACAGGGCCCGGGGAGCTGTTTTTT.

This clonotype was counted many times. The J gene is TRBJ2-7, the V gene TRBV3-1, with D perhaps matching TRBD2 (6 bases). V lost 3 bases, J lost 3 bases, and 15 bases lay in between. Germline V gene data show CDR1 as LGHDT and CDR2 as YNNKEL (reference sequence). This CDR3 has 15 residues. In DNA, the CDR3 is TGTGCCAGCAGCCACAGCGGGCAGGGTCTCTACGAGCAGTACTTC. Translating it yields CASSHSGQGLYEQYF.

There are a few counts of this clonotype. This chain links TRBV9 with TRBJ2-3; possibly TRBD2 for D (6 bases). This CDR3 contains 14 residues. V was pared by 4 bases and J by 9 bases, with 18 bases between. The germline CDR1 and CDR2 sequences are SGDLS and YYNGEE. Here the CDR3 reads CASSSDPEAGTQYF. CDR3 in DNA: TGTGCCAGCAGCTCTGACCCCGAGGCGGGGACGCAGTATTTT.

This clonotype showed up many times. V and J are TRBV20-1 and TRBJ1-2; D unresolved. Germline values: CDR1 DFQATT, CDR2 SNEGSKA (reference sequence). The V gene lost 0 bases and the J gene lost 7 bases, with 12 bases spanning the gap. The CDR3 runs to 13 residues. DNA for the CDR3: TGCAGTGCTAGAGATCCCACAATCAGTGGCTACACCTTC. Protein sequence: CSARDPTISGYTF.

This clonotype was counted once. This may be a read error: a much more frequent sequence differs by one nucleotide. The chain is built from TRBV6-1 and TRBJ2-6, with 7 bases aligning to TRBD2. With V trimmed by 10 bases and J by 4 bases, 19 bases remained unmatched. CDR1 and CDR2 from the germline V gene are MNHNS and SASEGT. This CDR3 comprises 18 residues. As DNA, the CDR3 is TGTGCCAACAGAAGTGGGTCTAGCGGTTTTTCGGGGGCCAACGTCCTGACTTTC. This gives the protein CANRSGSSGFSGANVLTF.

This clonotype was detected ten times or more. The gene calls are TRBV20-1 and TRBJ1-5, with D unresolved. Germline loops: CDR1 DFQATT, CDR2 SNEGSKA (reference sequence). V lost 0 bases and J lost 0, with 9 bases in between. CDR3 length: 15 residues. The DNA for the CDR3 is TGCAGTGCTAGAGATGGAGAGGGTAGCAATCAGCCCCAGCATTTT. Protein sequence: CSARDGEGSNQPQHF.